A single sample gave rise to the 22 T cell receptor beta chains below, sequenced in a study of blood T cell repertoires in COVID-19 (dated by TCRdb to about 2020). Libraries came from the immunoSEQ multiplex PCR assay. TCRdb carries this immuneACCESS record with in-frame sequences only. Its versions omit some clonotypes, under half of them owing to an unresolved V gene in the studies checked, with the rest unexplained. This sample gives some 110,000 clones in total; 60% to 85% of them show up just once. Of the sample, roughly 6% is held by the ten largest clones. The specimen was peripheral blood. These receptor sequences come from an older man with COVID-19, enrolled during active disease.

The J gene is TRBJ1-1, the V gene TRBV28, with 9 bases lining up with TRBD1. Losses at the gene ends were 3 bases for V and 3 bases for J; bases not matched to a gene: 8. Germline V gene lookup returns CDR1 MDHEN and CDR2 SYDVKM. This CDR3 spans 16 amino acids. CDR3 loop: CASSFIGTGIDTEAFF. The CDR3 DNA reads as TGTGCCAGCAGTTTCATTGGGACAGGGATTGACACTGAAGCTTTCTTT.

This clone was seen a handful of times. The V gene is TRBV2, the J gene TRBJ1-1; D gene uncertain. There are 13 residues in the CDR3. Germline assignment: CDR1 SNHLY and CDR2 FYNNEI. V lost 6 bases to trimming and J lost 4 bases, with 12 bases between them. The CDR3 DNA sequence: TGTGCCAGCAGGTACAGTACCCCCACTGAAGCTTTCTTT. It translates to CASRYSTPTEAFF.

This sequence joins TRBV28 and TRBJ2-7; no clear D gene. Germline values: CDR1 MDHEN, CDR2 SYDVKM. V was clipped by 6 bases and J by 6 bases, with 21 bases between them. The CDR3 sequence is 15 residues long. CDR3 region: CASSPLRGTLGEQYF. CDR3 bases: TGTGCCAGCAGCCCCCTAAGAGGTACCCTCGGCGAGCAGTACTTC.

The genes are TRBV7-2 and TRBJ2-1, with D maybe TRBD1 (5 bases). The V end was cut by 3 bases, the J end by 7 bases, with 13 bases between. CDR1 and CDR2 (germline): SGHTA, FQGNSA. The CDR3 spans 14 residues. CDR3 DNA sequence: TGTGCCAGCAGCTTTGGGGCTAGTCCGAATGAGCAGTTCTTC. Its translation is CASSFGASPNEQFF.

The gene calls are TRBV27 and TRBJ2-7; possible D gene TRBD1, 7 bases. V shed 3 bases and J shed 7 bases, with 19 bases lying between them. Per the germline V gene, CDR1 is MNHEY and CDR2 is SMNVEV (reference sequence). This CDR3 spans 15 amino acids. CDR3 amino acids: CASSLRRGRVGEQYF. DNA for the CDR3: TGTGCCAGCAGTTTGAGGAGGGGGCGCGTGGGGGAGCAGTACTTC.

The rearrangement joins TRBV6-2 or TRBV6-3 to TRBJ1-5; TRBD1 agrees at 8 bases. J gave up 9 bases and V 5 bases, and 15 bases lay outside the gene matches. Germline CDR1 and CDR2: MNHEY and SVGEGT. CDR3 length equals 16 residues. The CDR3 is CASSRDGQGWMWPQHF. In DNA, the CDR3 is TGTGCCAGCAGTCGGGATGGACAGGGATGGATGTGGCCCCAGCATTTT.

V gene TRBV29-1 combines with J gene TRBJ2-7, with TRBD1 identical over 8 bases. Germline CDR1 and CDR2: SQVTM and ANQGSEA. With 8 bases clipped from V and 1 base from J, the junction kept 7 bases outside the gene matches. CDR3 length: 13 amino acids. This CDR3 reads CSMMGQESYEQYF. CDR3 nucleotides: TGCAGCATGATGGGACAGGAGTCCTACGAGCAGTACTTC.

The chain employs TRBV9 and TRBJ2-3; TRBD2 agrees at 7 bases. Germline assignment: CDR1 SGDLS and CDR2 YYNGEE. The CDR3 totals 14 residues. Trimming took 4 bases from V and 2 from J; bases not matched to a gene: 4. The CDR3 spells CASSSSGATDTQYF. As DNA, the CDR3 is TGTGCCAGCAGCTCTAGCGGAGCCACAGATACGCAGTATTTT.

The V gene is TRBV19, the J gene TRBJ2-7, with no clear D. V lost 1 base and J 2 bases, leaving 9 bases between the germline ends. Per germline, CDR1 LNHDA and CDR2 SQIVND (reference sequence). The CDR3 has 14 amino acids. The CDR3 protein is CASSIGRSPYEQYF. CDR3 in DNA: TGTGCCAGTAGTATAGGTCGGAGCCCCTACGAGCAGTACTTC.

The rearrangement uses TRBV2 and TRBJ2-3; D gene unclear. V gave up 4 bases and J gave up 7 bases, with 3 bases separating them. The length of the CDR3 is 10 residues. Germline CDR1 and CDR2: SNHLY and FYNNEI. The CDR3 protein is CASSVNTQYF. The CDR3 DNA follows: TGTGCCAGCAGTGTAAATACGCAGTATTTT.

CDR3 nucleotide sequence: TGTGCCAGCAGAACGGACAGGTCCGGGGGAGGCTACACCTTC. Protein: CASRTDRSGGGYTF. The chain combines TRBV2 with TRBJ1-2; TRBD1 aligns across 7 bases. There are 14 residues in the CDR3. From germline, CDR1 is SNHLY and CDR2 FYNNEI. The junction had 12 bases not matched to a gene; V was cut back by 6 bases and J by 8 bases.

The chain joins TRBV5-1 to TRBJ2-1, with 8 bases aligning to TRBD2. The junction had 9 bases not matched to a gene; V was cut back by 1 base and J by 15 bases. CDR3 size: 13 residues. Germline CDR1 is SGHRS and CDR2 is YFSETQ. DNA of the CDR3: TGCGCCAGCAGCTTGAGCTCCGGGAGGGGGGGGTTCTTC. It yields the protein CASSLSSGRGGFF.

Details on this clone: At one boundary the junction diverges from the germline segment, which might be a read error. The V call is TRBV7-7, the J call TRBJ2-5, with TRBD1 matching over 10 bases. Germline CDR1 and CDR2: SSHAT and FNYEAQ (reference sequence). The CDR3 runs 15 residues. The CDR3 loop reads CASSPAGTGEETQYF. CDR3 DNA sequence: TGTGCTAGCAGCCCAGCCGGGACAGGGGAAGAGACCCAGTACTTC.

This clone was counted once. This chain uses TRBV19 with TRBJ2-7; 8 bases line up with TRBD1. The junction had 6 bases not matched to a gene; V was cut back by 5 bases and J by 0 bases. The V gene's germline CDR1 is LNHDA and CDR2 SQIVND (reference sequence). CDR3 size: 15 residues. The CDR3 protein is CASSSRQGSSYEQYF. DNA for the CDR3: TGTGCCAGTAGTTCGCGACAGGGGTCCTCCTACGAGCAGTACTTC.

This sequence joins TRBV7-2 and TRBJ1-3; D may be TRBD1 (5 bases). This CDR3 comprises 14 residues. V was shortened by 6 bases and J by 1 base, with 10 bases between the two germline ends. Germline-derived CDR1 and CDR2 are SGHTA and FQGNSA. The CDR3 spells CASSRGPSGNTIYF. The CDR3 DNA sequence: TGTGCCAGCAGTAGGGGCCCTTCTGGAAACACCATATATTTT.

This clone appeared a single time. V and J are TRBV9 and TRBJ2-2, with a tentative D call TRBD1 (6 bases). The germline V gene encodes CDR1 SGDLS and CDR2 YYNGEE. The CDR3 has 13 residues. V lost 4 bases to trimming and J lost 6 bases, with 10 bases between them. CDR3 amino acids: CASSTTGSGELFF. CDR3 nucleotides: TGTGCCAGCAGCACCACAGGGTCCGGGGAGCTGTTTTTT.

This clone was counted ten times or more. The V gene is TRBV6-5, the J gene TRBJ1-4; a possible D gene is TRBD1 (6 bases). This CDR3 contains 15 residues. CDR1 is MNHEY, CDR2 SVGAGI, per germline. Deletions cut 6 bases from V and 4 bases from J, with 15 bases between. In nucleotides, the CDR3 is TGTGCCAGCAGCCACTTGACAGGCCATAATGAAAAACTGTTTTTT. Amino acid sequence: CASSHLTGHNEKLFF.

The chain couples TRBV2 to TRBJ1-5, with 8 bases aligning to TRBD1. The ends lost 4 bases at V and 7 bases at J; junction bases unmatched: 9. The CDR3 consists of 15 residues. Germline values: CDR1 SNHLY, CDR2 FYNNEI. The CDR3 is CASSAGQGGWQPQHF. CDR3 in DNA: TGTGCCAGCAGTGCCGGACAGGGAGGCTGGCAGCCCCAGCATTTT. The full variable domain, its missing parts supplied by reference TRBV2 and TRBJ1-5, is EPEVTQTPSHQVTQMGQEVILRCVPISNHLYFYWYRQILGQKVEFLVSFYNNEISEKSEIFDDQFSVERPDGSNFTLKIRSTKLEDSAMYFCASSAGQGGWQPQHFGDGTRLSIL.

The V gene is TRBV18, the J gene TRBJ2-4; a weak D match, TRBD1 (7 bases). CDR3 length equals 16 residues. Germline CDR1 reads KGHSH; CDR2 reads LQKENI. Trimming left V 0 bases short and J 6 bases short, with 15 bases between. CDR3 nucleotide sequence: TGTGCCAGCTCACCACCGTTACTAGCAGGGGGAAACATTCAGTACTTC. Translating it yields CASSPPLLAGGNIQYF.

The rearrangement links TRBV5-1 to TRBJ2-5; D is unresolved. Germline-derived CDR1 and CDR2 are SGHRS and YFSETQ. This CDR3 has 13 amino acids. Trimming removed 4 bases at V and 0 bases at J, with 7 bases between. DNA for the CDR3: TGCGCCAGCAGCGTCCGGGACCAAGAGACCCAGTACTTC. This encodes CASSVRDQETQYF.

As regards this clone: The junction differs from germline at one of its ends, possibly a read error. This chain links TRBV7-7 with TRBJ2-5; 7 bases map to TRBD2. This CDR3 has 16 residues. Germline-derived CDR1 and CDR2 are SSHAT and FNYEAQ (reference sequence). DNA of the CDR3: TGTGCTAGCAGCTTAGGAGTCCGGCTAGCGGAAGAGACCCAGTACTTC. It yields the protein CASSLGVRLAEETQYF.

The chain joins TRBV9 to TRBJ1-4, with D possibly matching TRBD1 (6 bases). The V end lost 0 bases, the J end lost 1 base, and 7 bases lay between the germline ends. This CDR3 is built from 15 residues. CDR1 and CDR2 (germline): SGDLS, YYNGEE. CDR3 bases: TGTGCCAGCAGCGTAGGAGGGGGAACTAATGAAAAACTGTTTTTT. This translates into CASSVGGGTNEKLFF.